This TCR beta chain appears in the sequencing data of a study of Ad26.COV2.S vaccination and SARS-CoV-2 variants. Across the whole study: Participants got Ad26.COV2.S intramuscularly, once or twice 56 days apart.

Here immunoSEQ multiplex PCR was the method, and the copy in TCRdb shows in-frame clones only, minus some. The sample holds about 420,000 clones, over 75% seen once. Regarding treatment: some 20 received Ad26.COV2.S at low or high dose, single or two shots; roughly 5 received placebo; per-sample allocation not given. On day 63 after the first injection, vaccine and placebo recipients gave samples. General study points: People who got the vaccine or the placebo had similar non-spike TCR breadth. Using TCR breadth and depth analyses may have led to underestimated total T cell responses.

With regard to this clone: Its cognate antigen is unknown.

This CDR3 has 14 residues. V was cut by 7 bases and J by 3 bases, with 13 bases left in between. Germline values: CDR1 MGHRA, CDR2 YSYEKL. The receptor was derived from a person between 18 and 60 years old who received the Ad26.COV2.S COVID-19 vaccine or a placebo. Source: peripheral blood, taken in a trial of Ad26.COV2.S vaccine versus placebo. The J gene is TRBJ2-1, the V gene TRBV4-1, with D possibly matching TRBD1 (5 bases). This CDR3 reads CASNLGVDYNEQFF. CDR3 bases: TGCGCCAGCAACCTAGGGGTAGACTACAATGAGCAGTTCTTC.